This TCR beta chain was recorded in a study of regulatory T cells in long-lasting Graves disease. The time point: newly diagnosed GD, antithyroid drugs for less than 3 months. PBMC-extracted RNA yielded the TCR library. Patients hailed from an endocrinology department in Xi'an, China. EDTA tubes received approximately 10 milliliters of drawn peripheral blood. In building TCR beta libraries, iRepertoire HTBI primers were used together with Arm-PCR of CDR3 regions. TCRdb analysed the multiplex PCR reads with MiXCR anew, one entry per CDR3 protein. The data hold 450,000 to 700,000 distinct CDR3 sequences, with roughly 14% observed a single time. CDR3 length: 16 residues. J lost 5 bases, V lost 1 base, and 5 bases had no gene match. Germline values: CDR1 SGHTA, CDR2 FQGNSA. This clonotype was observed a handful of times. These data also featured in a second study, about T cells in Graves' hyperthyroidism and ophthalmopathy. That source adds: Stability of Graves' hyperthyroidism was defined as absent ophthalmopathy progression within 18 months. The TCR CDR3 first-round RT-PCR relied on the HTBI primer set.

Sequencing used peripheral blood mononuclear cells (PBMCs), obtained at new diagnosis, from a patient treated with antithyroid drugs. The sequence derives from a young man with Graves disease. This chain joins TRBV7-2 and TRBJ2-4, with TRBD1 identical over 10 bases. DNA for the CDR3: TGTGCCAGCAGCTTAGTAGGTGACAGGGGGCAAAACATTCAGTACTTC. This gives the protein CASSLVGDRGQNIQYF.